The 27 T cell receptor beta chains in this list originate from one sample, sequenced in a study of cytomegalovirus exposure and HLA in healthy donors. The PCR had 60 Vbeta and 13 Jbeta primers. The data were produced by immunoSEQ multiplex PCR, yet TCRdb's version contains in-frame clones alone and is incomplete. The data show 100,000 to 150,000 clones, with around 80% seen just once and less than 9.5% held by the top ten. The specimen sequenced was PBMCs. The source is a woman aged 45-65 years in good health and CMV-seropositive.

Concerning this clone: This CDR3 is also generated by other DNA sequences in the sample. The chain has TRBV5-1 and TRBJ2-5; D perhaps matches TRBD1 (5 bases). The germline gives CDR1 SGHRS, CDR2 YFSETQ. CDR3 length: 15 amino acids. V was clipped by 3 bases and J by 3 bases, with 15 bases between them. This chain's CDR3 is CASSWGPREEETQYF. CDR3 DNA sequence: TGCGCCAGCAGCTGGGGCCCCAGGGAAGAAGAGACCCAGTACTTC.

The gene calls are TRBV5-4 and TRBJ2-2; 11 bases line up with TRBD2. J lost 2 bases, V lost 4 bases, and 7 bases had no gene match. The germline CDR1 and CDR2 sequences are SGHNT and YYREEE (reference sequence). The CDR3 totals 17 residues. The CDR3 loop reads CASSPEGLAANTGELFF. Written as DNA, the CDR3 is TGTGCCAGCAGCCCTGAGGGACTAGCGGCCAACACCGGGGAGCTGTTTTTT.

The J gene is TRBJ1-2, the V gene TRBV2; D possibly corresponds to TRBD1 (6 bases). Trimming took off 6 bases at V and 8 bases at J, with 25 bases between the two ends. Germline loops: CDR1 SNHLY, CDR2 FYNNEI. The CDR3 runs 16 residues. CDR3 nucleotide sequence: TGTGCCAGCAGCACAAAGAAACTGACAGGTGACATAGGCTACACCTTC. It encodes CASSTKKLTGDIGYTF.

This chain connects TRBV28 to TRBJ2-5; weak D call: TRBD2 (6 bases). The germline V and J ends were trimmed by 4 bases and 7 bases, with 10 bases remaining between them. The germline V gene has CDR1 MDHEN and CDR2 SYDVKM. The CDR3 is made up of 12 amino acids. In DNA form, the CDR3 reads TGTGCCAGCAGTTCGGGAGATGGGACCCAGTACTTC. Its translation is CASSSGDGTQYF.

The rearrangement uses TRBV6-4 and TRBJ1-1; 8 bases are shared with TRBD1. V shed 0 bases, J shed 7 bases, and the junction held 10 bases outside the gene matches. This CDR3 comprises 16 residues. CDR1 and CDR2 from the germline V gene are MRHNA and SNTAGT. In DNA, the CDR3 is TGTGCCAGCAGTGACTCGGCCAGGACAGGGAAGGATGAAGCTTTCTTT. It specifies CASSDSARTGKDEAFF.

This rearrangement joins TRBV11-2 to TRBJ1-1, with 8 bases matching TRBD1. The CDR3 runs to 14 residues. CDR1 is SGHAT and CDR2 is FQNNGV in the germline V gene. J was trimmed by 3 bases and V by 2 bases; bases with no gene match: 2. In DNA form, the CDR3 reads TGTGCCAGCAGCTTAACAGGGGGGGACACTGAAGCTTTCTTT. It specifies CASSLTGGDTEAFF.

The chain employs TRBV19 and TRBJ1-2; a possible D gene is TRBD1 (6 bases). There are 12 residues in the CDR3. V was trimmed by 4 bases and J by 6 bases, leaving 9 bases between them. CDR1 and CDR2 (germline): LNHDA, SQIVND (reference sequence). The CDR3 spells CASSNHRDGYTF. CDR3 nucleotides: TGTGCCAGTAGTAACCACAGGGATGGCTACACCTTC.

The chain uses TRBV5-8 and TRBJ1-2; D is ambiguous. Trimming stripped 7 bases from V and 7 bases from J, with 11 bases between. The CDR3 covers 11 residues. Per the germline V gene, CDR1 is SGHTS and CDR2 is YDEGEE. The CDR3 DNA is TGTGCCAGCGCTCTTAGCCCTGGCTACACCTTC. Its protein is CASALSPGYTF.

This clone was found a few times. The gene calls are TRBV5-1 and TRBJ1-1, with D possibly TRBD1 on 5 matching bases. CDR1 and CDR2 (germline): SGHRS, YFSETQ. The CDR3 covers 14 residues. V shed 2 bases and J shed 5 bases, with 13 bases lying between them. CDR3 region: CASSFLRGYTEAFF. Here the CDR3 DNA reads TGCGCCAGCAGCTTTTTAAGGGGATATACTGAAGCTTTCTTT.

This clone came up a few times. The chain recombines TRBV30 with TRBJ1-5, with D uncertain. V was clipped by 2 bases and J by 1 base, with 6 bases between them. The CDR3 loop spans 13 amino acids. Germline loops: CDR1 GTSNPN, CDR2 SVGIG (reference sequence). CDR3 amino acids: CAWSLDSNQPQHF. CDR3 nucleotides: TGTGCCTGGAGTCTAGACAGCAATCAGCCCCAGCATTTT.

The chain recombines TRBV7-9 with TRBJ1-1, with unresolved D. CDR3 length: 15 amino acids. Germline V CDR1 and CDR2: SEHNR, FQNEAQ (reference sequence). Trimming cost V 5 bases and J 0 bases, with 13 bases left between them. CDR3 DNA sequence: TGTGCCAGCAGCCCAGACTCGTATTTGAACACTGAAGCTTTCTTT. It specifies CASSPDSYLNTEAFF. The complete variable domain, with remaining parts taken from reference TRBV7-9 and TRBJ1-1, reads DTGVSQNPRHKITKRGQNVTFRCDPISEHNRLYWYRQTLGQGPEFLTYFQNEAQLEKSRLLSDRFSAERPKGSFSTLEIQRTEQGDSAMYLCASSPDSYLNTEAFFGQGTRLTVV.

This chain joins TRBV2 and TRBJ2-3; D remains ambiguous. Trimming pared 5 bases from V and 3 bases from J, leaving 12 bases between. The CDR3 is 14 amino acids. Germline V gene lookup returns CDR1 SNHLY and CDR2 FYNNEI. CDR3: CASSPVRLTDTQYF. CDR3 coding DNA: TGTGCCAGCAGTCCCGTGCGTTTGACAGATACGCAGTATTTT.

CDR3 coding DNA: TGTGCCAGCAGGCTCCGGGACTACACAGATACGCAGTATTTT. Protein: CASRLRDYTDTQYF. The V and J genes are TRBV2 and TRBJ2-3; 7 bases are shared with TRBD2. The junction had 5 bases not matched to a gene; V was cut back by 6 bases and J by 2 bases. The CDR3 has 14 residues. Germline loops: CDR1 SNHLY, CDR2 FYNNEI.

V usage is TRBV6-5 and J usage is TRBJ1-1; D possibly corresponds to TRBD1 (5 bases). V was trimmed by 5 bases and J by 8 bases, leaving 18 bases between them. Germline V CDR1 and CDR2: MNHEY, SVGAGI. CDR3 length: 14 amino acids. CDR3 nucleotides: TGTGCCAGCAGTCGGTCGAGGGAGGGGCACGAAGCTTTCTTT. Translated, it gives CASSRSREGHEAFF.

The chain employs TRBV11-3 and TRBJ1-5; D remains unclear. The CDR3 is 13 residues long. Germline V lookup: CDR1 SGHNT, CDR2 YENEEA. With 5 bases removed from V and 6 bases from J, the gap between germline ends came to 11 bases. The CDR3, as DNA: TGTGCCAGCAGCCCAAGATCGGGTCAGCCCCAGCATTTT. As protein: CASSPRSGQPQHF. Complete variable domain (other parts from reference TRBV11-3 and TRBJ1-5): EAGVVQSPRYKIIEKKQPVAFWCNPISGHNTLYWYLQNLGQGPELLIRYENEEAVDDSQLPKDRFSAERLKGVDSTLKIQPAELGDSAVYLCASSPRSGQPQHFGDGTRLSIL.

The rearrangement uses TRBV11-3 and TRBJ1-2; D might be TRBD1 (5 bases). From germline, CDR1 is SGHNT and CDR2 YENEEA. Trimming took off 5 bases at V and 1 base at J, with 14 bases between the two ends. The CDR3 spans 15 residues. The CDR3 bases are TGTGCCAGCAGCCGAGGACAAGTTGGTAACTATGGCTACACCTTC. Encoded protein: CASSRGQVGNYGYTF. Full variable domain (missing parts from reference TRBV11-3 and TRBJ1-2): EAGVVQSPRYKIIEKKQPVAFWCNPISGHNTLYWYLQNLGQGPELLIRYENEEAVDDSQLPKDRFSAERLKGVDSTLKIQPAELGDSAVYLCASSRGQVGNYGYTFGSGTRLTVV.

The chain uses TRBV19 and TRBJ2-1; D ambiguous. This CDR3 is built from 11 residues. Germline lookup yields CDR1 LNHDA and CDR2 SQIVND (reference sequence). Trimming pared 6 bases from V and 10 bases from J, leaving 10 bases between. CDR3 bases: TGTGCCAGTAGGGGCATAGGAGAGCAGTTCTTC. Amino acid sequence: CASRGIGEQFF.

The rearrangement uses TRBV10-3 and TRBJ1-2, with 8 nucleotides matching TRBD1. Trimming cost V 2 bases and J 6 bases; bases outside gene matches: 5. Germline V gene lookup returns CDR1 ENHRY and CDR2 SYGVKD. The CDR3 covers 14 residues. The CDR3 coding sequence is TGTGCCATCAGTGAGACAATGGGACAGGATGGCTACACCTTC. Translation gives CAISETMGQDGYTF.

The rearrangement links TRBV7-9 to TRBJ1-1, with D possibly being TRBD1 (5 bases). This CDR3 spans 13 amino acids. V was trimmed by 2 bases and J by 3 bases, leaving 7 bases between them. Germline V gene data show CDR1 as SEHNR and CDR2 as FQNEAQ (reference sequence). The CDR3 sequence is CASSLQGDTEAFF. In DNA, the CDR3 is TGTGCCAGCAGCTTACAAGGGGACACTGAAGCTTTCTTT.

As regards this clone: A junction boundary mismatches the germline segment, possibly from a read error. J is TRBJ2-2 and V is TRBV7-7; 7 nucleotides agree with TRBD2. CDR3 size: 14 residues. CDR1 is SSHAT, CDR2 FNYEAQ, per germline (reference sequence). CDR3 DNA sequence: TGTGCTAGCAGCTTAGGGGAGGGCACCGGGGAGCTGTTTTTT. It encodes CASSLGEGTGELFF.

In DNA form, the CDR3 reads TGTGCCATCAGTACCGGGACAGCCACCGGGGAGCTGTTTTTT. This encodes CAISTGTATGELFF. This chain joins TRBV10-3 and TRBJ2-2; 7 nucleotides agree with TRBD1. With 5 bases clipped from V and 4 bases from J, the junction kept 4 bases outside the gene matches. CDR1 is ENHRY, CDR2 SYGVKD, per germline. The CDR3 consists of 14 residues.

The chain has TRBV11-2 and TRBJ1-1; D is ambiguous. The CDR3 has 14 amino acids. Germline CDR1 and CDR2: SGHAT and FQNNGV. V lost 1 base and J lost 7, with 13 bases in between. The DNA of the CDR3 is TGTGCCAGCAGCTTAGTCAAGTTTTTCGGTGAAGCTTTCTTT. It codes for CASSLVKFFGEAFF.

The chain joins TRBV10-3 to TRBJ2-5, with 7 nucleotides matching TRBD2. Germline CDR1 and CDR2: ENHRY and SYGVKD. This CDR3 region has 13 residues. V lost 11 bases, J lost 3 bases, and 9 bases stayed unmatched. CDR3 amino acids: CASMESGEETQYF. The CDR3 nucleotides are TGTGCCTCTATGGAGAGCGGGGAAGAGACCCAGTACTTC.

This clone came up a few times. An end of the junction differs from the germline gene, which may be a read error. This chain links TRBV7-9 with TRBJ2-7; 7 nucleotides agree with TRBD2. The CDR3 covers 13 residues. Germline CDR1 reads SEHNR; CDR2 reads FQNEAQ (reference sequence). As DNA, the CDR3 is TGTGCCAGCACCTTAAGGGAGGGCGCCGAGCAGTACTTC. Its translation is CASTLREGAEQYF.

This clone came up once. The chain recombines TRBV18 with TRBJ2-7; no definite D call. The CDR3 contains 14 residues. The germline V gene has CDR1 KGHSH and CDR2 LQKENI. Trimming pared 6 bases from V and 0 bases from J, leaving 12 bases between. Written as DNA, the CDR3 is TGTGCCAGCTCCCTAGGAACCCTCTCCTACGAGCAGTACTTC. Its protein is CASSLGTLSYEQYF. Drawing the rest from reference TRBV18 and TRBJ2-7, the complete variable domain is NAGVMQNPRHLVRRRGQEARLRCSPMKGHSHVYWYRQLPEEGLKFMVYLQKENIIDESGMPKERFSAEFPKEGPSILRIQQVVRGDSAAYFCASSLGTLSYEQYFGPGTRLTVT.

This clone was observed a single time. V and J are TRBV5-1 and TRBJ1-4, with D uncertain. Trimming left V 0 bases short and J 9 bases short, with 12 bases between. CDR1 and CDR2 (germline): SGHRS, YFSETQ. The CDR3 sequence is 14 residues long. The CDR3: CASSLDTPGKKLFF. In DNA, the CDR3 is TGCGCCAGCAGCTTGGATACACCGGGGAAAAAACTGTTTTTT. The full variable domain, completed using reference TRBV5-1 and TRBJ1-4, is KAGVTQTPRYLIKTRGQQVTLSCSPISGHRSVSWYQQTPGQGLQFLFEYFSETQRNKGNFPGRFSGRQFSNSRSEMNVSTLELGDSALYLCASSLDTPGKKLFFGSGTQLSVL.

In this sample, this clone turned up once. The gene calls are TRBV18 and TRBJ1-1; D is possibly TRBD1 (6 bases). The CDR3 is 14 residues long. Trimming left V 6 bases short and J 1 base short, with 12 bases between. CDR1 and CDR2 (germline): KGHSH, LQKENI. CDR3 sequence reads: CASSPRGPNTEAFF. DNA for the CDR3: TGTGCCAGCTCTCCCAGGGGACCGAACACTGAAGCTTTCTTT.